The entry below gives a single TCR beta chain sequence along with its context. The target antigen is unknown. The sample originates from a study of T cell responses to AZD1222 COVID-19 vaccine. The protocol was immunoSEQ multiplex PCR, while the TCRdb copy is restricted to in-frame clones and leaves out a portion. This table holds around 110,000 clones, around 85% found once. Findings and caveats of the study: There were vaccine-associated CD4 TCRs across spike, dominant at 160-218 and 743-854. Spike-specific TCR breadth rose after two AZD1222 doses, and depth rose as well. Among those given AZD1222, only five or six were seropositive at baseline.

The starting material was peripheral blood, obtained on day 0 of MenACWY control vaccination. The sequence was obtained from an adult in good health.

DNA of the CDR3: TGTGCCAGCAGCCTCGGAGGTACAGCCCTATACAATGAGCAGTTCTTC. Its translation is CASSLGGTALYNEQFF. This chain uses TRBV11-3 with TRBJ2-1, with D possibly TRBD2 on 5 matching bases. V dropped 5 bases and J dropped 4 bases, with 18 bases sitting between them. Germline V gene data show CDR1 as SGHNT and CDR2 as YENEEA. The CDR3 sequence is 16 residues long. Combining the CDR3 with reference TRBV11-3 and TRBJ2-1 gives the whole variable domain EAGVVQSPRYKIIEKKQPVAFWCNPISGHNTLYWYLQNLGQGPELLIRYENEEAVDDSQLPKDRFSAERLKGVDSTLKIQPAELGDSAVYLCASSLGGTALYNEQFFGPGTRLTVL.